The clone carrying this TCR beta chain has a handful of counts. Its antigen remains unidentified. V dropped 7 bases and J dropped 0 bases, with 13 bases sitting between them. This CDR3 comprises 15 residues. Germline V gives CDR1 LNHDA, CDR2 SQIVND (reference sequence). TCRdb independently ran MiXCR on the reads; one entry per CDR3 protein. The table has under 350,000 distinct CDR3 sequences, more than 8% seen once. This entry is derived from a study of T cell repertoires in cytomegalovirus infection. Background on the study: Matching HLA type and CMV infection were both indicated by public TCR beta signatures.

Study conclusions and caveats: There were carriers of CMV plus the relevant HLA, and cumulative public TCR beta family frequency identified them.

This receptor was obtained from a human donor in good health (CMV status not recorded). Some clones in this sample may be carry-over from other donors' samples. The chain has TRBV19 and TRBJ1-5; D is uncertain. The sequenced material came from PBMCs. The CDR3 here is CASNERGDSNQPQHF. The CDR3 region has the DNA TGTGCCAGTAACGAGCGGGGAGATAGCAATCAGCCCCAGCATTTT.